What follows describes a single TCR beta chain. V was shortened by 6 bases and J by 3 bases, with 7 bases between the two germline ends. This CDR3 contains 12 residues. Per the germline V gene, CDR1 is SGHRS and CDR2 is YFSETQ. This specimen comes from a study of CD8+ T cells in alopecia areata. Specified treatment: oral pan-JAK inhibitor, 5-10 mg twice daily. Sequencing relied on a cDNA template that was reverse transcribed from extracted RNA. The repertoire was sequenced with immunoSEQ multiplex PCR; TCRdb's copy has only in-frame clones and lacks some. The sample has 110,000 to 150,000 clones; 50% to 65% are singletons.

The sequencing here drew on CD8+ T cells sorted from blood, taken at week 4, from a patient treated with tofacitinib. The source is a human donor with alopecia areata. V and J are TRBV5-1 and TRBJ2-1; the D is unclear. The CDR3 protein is CASTLSYNEQFF. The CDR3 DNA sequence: TGCGCCAGCACTCTTAGCTACAATGAGCAGTTCTTC.